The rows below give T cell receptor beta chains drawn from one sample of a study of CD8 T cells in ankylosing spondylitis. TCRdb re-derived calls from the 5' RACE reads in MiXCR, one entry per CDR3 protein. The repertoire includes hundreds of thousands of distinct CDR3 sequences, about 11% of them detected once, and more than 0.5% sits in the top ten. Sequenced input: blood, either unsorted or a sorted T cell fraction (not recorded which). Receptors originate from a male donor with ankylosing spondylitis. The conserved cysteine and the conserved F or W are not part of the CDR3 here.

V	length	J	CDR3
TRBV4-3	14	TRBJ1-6	ASSRDGSSYNSPLH
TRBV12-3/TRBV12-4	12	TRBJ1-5	ASSHSVGNQPQH
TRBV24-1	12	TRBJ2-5	ATGTSGIQETQY
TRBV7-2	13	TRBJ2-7	ASSLASGGTYEQY
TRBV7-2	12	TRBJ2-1	ASSLVSSRYEQF
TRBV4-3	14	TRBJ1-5	ASSQDYVNSNQPQH
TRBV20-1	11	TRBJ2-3	SAVAGTEDTQY
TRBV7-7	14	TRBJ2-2	ASSLATGANTGELF
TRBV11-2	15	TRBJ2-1	ASSLELPWVSYNEQF
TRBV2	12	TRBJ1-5	ASSERTSNQPQH
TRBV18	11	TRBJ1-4	ASSPTEGEKLF
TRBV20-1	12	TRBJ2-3	SAIGLAGFDTQY
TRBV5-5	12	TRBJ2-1	ASSPIGTNNEQF
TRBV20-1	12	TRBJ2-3	SALRDRVADTQY
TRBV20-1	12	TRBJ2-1	SARLAVNLNEQF
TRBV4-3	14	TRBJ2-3	ASSQVGGSSADTQY
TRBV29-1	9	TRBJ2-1	SAFKANEQF
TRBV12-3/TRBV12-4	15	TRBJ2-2	ASSTASGRDYTGELF
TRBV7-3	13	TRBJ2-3	ASSSLGAGVDTQY
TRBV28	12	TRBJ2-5	ASSLVQGAGTQY
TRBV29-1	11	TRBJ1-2	SVSQGPSYGYT
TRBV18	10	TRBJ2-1	ASSAMSNEQF
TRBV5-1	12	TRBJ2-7	ASRSGTNSYEQY
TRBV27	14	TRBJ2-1	ASSPRQGQGYNEQF
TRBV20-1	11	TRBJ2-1	SARLAGGGEQF
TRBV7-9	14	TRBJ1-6	ASSLGQGVYNSPLH
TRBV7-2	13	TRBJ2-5	ASSLGGADMETQY
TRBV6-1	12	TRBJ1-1	ASRGQGAETEAF
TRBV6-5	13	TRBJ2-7	ASSYSRPGTGGAY
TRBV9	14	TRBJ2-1	ASSVGGGTYDNEQF
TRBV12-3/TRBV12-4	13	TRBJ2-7	ASSLIAGASYEQY
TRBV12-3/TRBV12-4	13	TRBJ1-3	ASSPWGGTANTIY
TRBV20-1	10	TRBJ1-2	SAIVRGYGYT
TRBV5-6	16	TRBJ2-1	ASSTRTSGRRLNDEQF
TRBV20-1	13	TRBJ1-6	SARRVPDYNSPLH
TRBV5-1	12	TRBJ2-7	ASSLEGGGNEQY
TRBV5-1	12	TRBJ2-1	ASSLPASHNEQF
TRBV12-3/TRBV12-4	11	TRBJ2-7	ASSLNVGATCS
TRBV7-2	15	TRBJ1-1	ASSLAPGTGARAEAF
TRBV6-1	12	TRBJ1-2	ASTTLTGGDGYT
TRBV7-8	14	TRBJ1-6	ASRGQGSGYNSPLH
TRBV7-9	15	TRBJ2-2	ASSLVLTGQDTGELF
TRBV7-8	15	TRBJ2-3	ASSAGLAGVGTDTQY
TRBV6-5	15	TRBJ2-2	ASSYSSGTLNTGELF
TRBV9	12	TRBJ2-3	ASSRTLTTDTQY
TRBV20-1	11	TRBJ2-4	SATDTAKNIQY
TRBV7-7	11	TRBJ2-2	ASSLNTGGELF
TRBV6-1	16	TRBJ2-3	ASTGGSGTSGSTDTQY
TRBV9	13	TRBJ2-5	ASSPQTGSGKTQY